Listed below are T cell receptor beta chains from one sample, sequenced in a study of beta chain features in type 1 diabetes. Libraries were prepared by immunoSEQ multiplex PCR; TCRdb keeps only in-frame clonotypes and omits some of them. The table includes about half a million clones, roughly 30% detected once. The material sequenced was naive CD4+ T cells from blood. Receptors originate from a man between 18 and 29 years old in good health. CDR3s include the opening cysteine and the closing phenylalanine or tryptophan. A D gene is named only where the DNA matches it firmly. Clone sizes are given selectively: once, few, many, or a class where the clone is expanded.

v_gene,j_gene,len,d_gene,abundance,CDR3nt,CDR3aa
TRBV15,TRBJ2-5,13,.,few,TGTGCCACCCGAGCCCAGGGGCTAGAGACCCAGTACTTC,CATRAQGLETQYF
TRBV7-8,TRBJ2-5,13,.,few,TGTGCCAGCAGCTTTTCCGGGGATGGGTCCCAGTACTTC,CASSFSGDGSQYF
TRBV21-1,TRBJ2-1,16,.,.,TGTGCCAGCAGCAAAGAAACCAGGGGGTCATACAATGAGCAGTTCTTC,CASSKETRGSYNEQFF
TRBV9,TRBJ2-7,15,TRBD2,few,TGTGCCAGCAGCGTAGAGGGGACTAGCGGCTACGAGCAGTACTTC,CASSVEGTSGYEQYF
TRBV20-1,TRBJ2-3,11,.,.,TGCAGTGCTAGTAGAGCTGATACGCAGTATTTT,CSASRADTQYF
TRBV29-1,TRBJ1-5,13,.,.,TGCAGCGTTAGACCCGAGGGCAATCAGCCCCAGCATTTT,CSVRPEGNQPQHF
TRBV25-1,TRBJ2-2,13,.,.,TGTGCCAGCACGGGGTGGAACACCGGGGAGCTGTTTTTT,CASTGWNTGELFF
TRBV7-9,TRBJ2-7,15,TRBD2,.,TGTGCCAGCAGCTTACCGGCTAGCGGGGTGTACGAGCAGTACTTC,CASSLPASGVYEQYF
TRBV5-4,TRBJ2-1,15,.,few,TGTGCCAGCAGCCAAATTACAGACTCCTACAATGAGCAGTTCTTC,CASSQITDSYNEQFF
TRBV15,TRBJ2-5,15,.,few,TGTGCCACCGGTCGACGGGCTCAGTACCAAGAGACCCAGTACTTC,CATGRRAQYQETQYF
TRBV9,TRBJ2-2,12,.,.,TGTGCCAGCAGCCCGCTTGCAGGGGAGCTGTTTTTT,CASSPLAGELFF
TRBV4-2,TRBJ2-3,13,TRBD2,.,TGTGCCAGCAGCCAAGCGGGAGGGGCTACGCAGTATTTT,CASSQAGGATQYF
TRBV30,TRBJ1-5,13,.,few,TGTGCCTGGAGTATGGGACTGCATCAGCCCCAGCATTTT,CAWSMGLHQPQHF
TRBV28,TRBJ2-6,17,TRBD1,.,TGTGCCAGCAGTTTGTTCCAGGGGGCATCTGGGGCCAACGTCCTGACTTTC,CASSLFQGASGANVLTF
TRBV11-2,TRBJ2-5,17,TRBD2,.,TGTGCCAGCAGCTTAGGGTCTAGCGGGAGTATTGGAGAGACCCAGTACTTC,CASSLGSSGSIGETQYF
TRBV4-1,TRBJ2-3,13,.,.,TGCGCCAGCAGCCAAGGCGACAGTAGGTCGCAGTATTTT,CASSQGDSRSQYF
TRBV2,TRBJ1-2,12,.,.,TGTGCCAGCAGTGTCAGCGAATATGGCTACACCTTC,CASSVSEYGYTF
TRBV20-1,TRBJ2-1,11,.,few,TGCAGTGCTAGAGAGGACAATGAGCAGTTCTTC,CSAREDNEQFF
TRBV28,TRBJ1-5,14,TRBD1,few,TGTGCCAGCAGTTCGGGACAGGGGTCCCAGCCCCAGCATTTT,CASSSGQGSQPQHF
TRBV5-1,TRBJ2-6,17,TRBD1,.,TGCGCCAGCAGCCTGGGGACAGGGGGCACTGGGGCCAACGTCCTGACTTTC,CASSLGTGGTGANVLTF
TRBV7-2,TRBJ2-5,13,.,.,TGTGCCAGCAGCTCAGACAGACAAGAGACCCAGTACTTC,CASSSDRQETQYF
TRBV9,TRBJ2-3,14,.,.,TGTGCCAGCAGCCGATCTACGAGCACAGATACGCAGTATTTT,CASSRSTSTDTQYF
TRBV2,TRBJ2-1,13,.,few,TGTGCCACAGGACTAAGCAGGCCGAGTGAGCAGTTCTTC,CATGLSRPSEQFF
TRBV29-1,TRBJ2-3,13,TRBD2,.,TGCAGCGTTGAGGGGGGGAGCACAGATACGCAGTATTTT,CSVEGGSTDTQYF
TRBV6-5,TRBJ2-7,13,TRBD1,.,TGTGCCAGCAGGCAGACAGGGAGCTACGAGCAGTACTTC,CASRQTGSYEQYF
TRBV29-1,TRBJ2-7,12,.,.,TGCAGCGTTGGCCAGGGGATCTACGAGCAGTACTTC,CSVGQGIYEQYF
TRBV25-1,TRBJ2-1,13,.,few,TGTGCCAGCTCCACCGGACAGAACAATGAGCAGTTCTTC,CASSTGQNNEQFF
TRBV29-1,TRBJ2-2,16,TRBD2,.,TGCAGCGTGCAGACTAGCGGGAGACGGAACACCGGGGAGCTGTTTTTT,CSVQTSGRRNTGELFF
TRBV4-1,TRBJ1-5,16,.,.,TGCGCCAGCAGCCAAGTCGGGACACCGAGCAATCAGCCCCAGCATTTT,CASSQVGTPSNQPQHF
TRBV28,TRBJ2-7,13,.,.,TGTGCCAGCAGTTTATCTCACCACTACGAGCAGTACTTC,CASSLSHHYEQYF
TRBV7-2,TRBJ2-7,13,.,few,TGTGCCAGCAGCTTAGATCCCTCTTACGAGCAGTACTTC,CASSLDPSYEQYF
TRBV5-1,TRBJ2-5,14,.,few,TGCGCCAGCAGCTTCGTCGTAGAGCAAGAGACCCAGTACTTC,CASSFVVEQETQYF
TRBV6-5,TRBJ2-1,14,TRBD2,.,TGTGCCAGCCGGACTAGCGGAGCTTACAATGAGCAGTTCTTC,CASRTSGAYNEQFF